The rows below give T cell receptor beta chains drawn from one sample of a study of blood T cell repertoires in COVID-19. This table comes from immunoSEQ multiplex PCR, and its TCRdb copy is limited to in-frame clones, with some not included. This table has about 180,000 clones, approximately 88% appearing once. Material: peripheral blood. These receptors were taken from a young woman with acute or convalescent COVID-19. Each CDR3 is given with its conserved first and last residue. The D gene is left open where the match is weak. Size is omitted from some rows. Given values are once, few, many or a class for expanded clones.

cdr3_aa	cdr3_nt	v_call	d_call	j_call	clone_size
CASVEQGDQPQHF	TGTGCCTCAGTGGAACAGGGGGATCAGCCCCAGCATTTT	TRBV18	TRBD1	TRBJ1-5	.
CASSLRGEGSEQFF	TGTGCCAGCAGCTTAAGAGGAGAGGGTAGTGAGCAGTTCTTC	TRBV11-3	.	TRBJ2-1	.
CASSQGVGQPQHF	TGCGCCAGCAGCCAGGGGGTAGGGCAGCCCCAGCATTTT	TRBV10-2	TRBD1	TRBJ1-5	.
CASSPIGSSYNEQFF	TGTGCCAGCAGTCCCATCGGGAGCTCCTACAATGAGCAGTTCTTC	TRBV11-2	.	TRBJ2-1	.
CASSATSGMSDEQFF	TGTGCCAGCAGCGCAACTAGCGGGATGTCGGATGAGCAGTTCTTC	TRBV9	TRBD2	TRBJ2-1	once
CSASSGLAGAGIANEQFF	TGCAGTGCTAGTTCTGGACTAGCGGGAGCGGGTATAGCGAATGAGCAGTTCTTC	TRBV20-1	TRBD2	TRBJ2-1	.
CSVERLPSYNEQFF	TGCAGCGTTGAGAGACTACCCTCCTACAATGAGCAGTTCTTC	TRBV29-1	.	TRBJ2-1	once
CASSSTGVITNIQYF	TGTGCCAGCAGTTCTACAGGGGTGATCACAAACATTCAGTACTTC	TRBV11-3	TRBD1	TRBJ2-4	many
CATSDPGPSSGTQYF	TGTGCCACCAGTGATCCCGGGCCTTCGAGCGGCACGCAGTATTTT	TRBV24-1	.	TRBJ2-3	once
CASSRGGTGGPGYTF	TGTGCCAGCAGTCGAGGCGGGACAGGGGGACCTGGCTACACCTTC	TRBV6-5	TRBD1	TRBJ1-2	few
CASKDNEQYF	TGTGCCAGCAAAGACAACGAGCAGTACTTC	TRBV12-3/TRBV12-4	.	TRBJ2-7	.
CASSERREGRGEQYF	TGTGCCAGCAGTGAGAGGCGGGAGGGCCGTGGGGAGCAGTACTTC	TRBV2	TRBD2	TRBJ2-7	.
CASSLVPQEQFF	TGCGCCAGCAGCTTGGTCCCACAGGAGCAGTTCTTC	TRBV5-1	.	TRBJ2-1	.
CASSKDRGGGYTF	TGTGCCAGCAGCAAGGACAGGGGCGGTGGCTACACCTTC	TRBV7-9	TRBD1	TRBJ1-2	.
CASTWDRAISYGYTF	TGTGCCAGTACTTGGGACAGGGCAATAAGCTATGGCTACACCTTC	TRBV28	TRBD1	TRBJ1-2	.
CAGDRTGPPAFF	TGTGCCGGCGATCGGACAGGCCCCCCGGCTTTCTTT	TRBV12-3/TRBV12-4	TRBD1	TRBJ1-1	.
CASNGGLGPQHF	TGTGCCAGTAACGGGGGGCTGGGGCCCCAGCATTTT	TRBV19	.	TRBJ1-5	.
CASRLAGATGELFF	TGCGCCAGCCGACTAGCGGGGGCCACCGGGGAGCTGTTTTTT	TRBV5-1	TRBD2	TRBJ2-2	.
CASSPLVRGHPAFF	TGTGCCAGCAGTCCCCTAGTGAGGGGGCACCCAGCTTTCTTT	TRBV27	TRBD1	TRBJ1-1	.
CASKRGLVAFF	TGTGCCAGCAAAAGAGGGTTAGTAGCTTTCTTT	TRBV12-3/TRBV12-4	.	TRBJ1-1	.
CSVFTGTGPYEQYF	TGCAGCGTTTTTACCGGGACAGGGCCCTACGAGCAGTACTTC	TRBV29-1	TRBD1	TRBJ2-7	.
CASSFRQGDEKLFF	TGTGCCAGCAGCTTCCGACAGGGGGATGAAAAACTGTTTTTT	TRBV7-2	TRBD1	TRBJ1-4	.